The 22 T cell receptor beta chains listed next were all sequenced from one sample in a study of blood T cell repertoires in COVID-19. The assay was immunoSEQ multiplex PCR, and TCRdb's table has in-frame clones only and misses some. This table holds approximately 160,000 clones, roughly 88% found once. Material: peripheral blood. The receptors derive from a woman aged 60-70 years with acute or convalescent COVID-19.

V gene TRBV5-4 combines with J gene TRBJ2-3, with D possibly being TRBD2 (5 bases). The germline gives CDR1 SGHNT, CDR2 YYREEE (reference sequence). CDR3 length equals 17 residues. V was clipped by 5 bases and J by 1 base, with 20 bases between them. The CDR3 here is CASRSRLLPGGTDTQYF. CDR3 DNA sequence: TGTGCCAGCAGATCCCGCCTCCTTCCCGGGGGCACAGATACGCAGTATTTT.

The chain couples TRBV11-3 to TRBJ2-7; tentatively, D is TRBD2 (6 bases). This CDR3 comprises 14 residues. V gave up 1 base and J gave up 2 bases, with 9 bases separating them. CDR1 and CDR2 from the germline V gene are SGHNT and YENEEA. The CDR3: CASSLGGEAYEQYF. The CDR3 nucleotides are TGTGCCAGCAGCTTAGGCGGGGAGGCCTACGAGCAGTACTTC.

This chain joins TRBV5-5 and TRBJ1-3; D unresolved. Germline V lookup: CDR1 SGHKS, CDR2 YYEKEE (reference sequence). Trimming left V 2 bases short and J 6 bases short, with 3 bases between. This CDR3 comprises 11 residues. The DNA of the CDR3 is TGTGCCAGCAGCTTTATAAACACCATATATTTT. The encoded protein is CASSFINTIYF. The variable domain in full, completed from reference TRBV5-5 and TRBJ1-3, reads DAGVTQSPTHLIKTRGQQVTLRCSPISGHKSVSWYQQVLGQGPQFIFQYYEKEERGRGNFPDRFSARQFPNYSSELNVNALLLGDSALYLCASSFINTIYFGEGSWLTVV.

In this sample, this clone turned up a few times. The chain links TRBV7-8 to TRBJ2-5; D is possibly TRBD2 (5 bases). The CDR3 runs to 14 residues. Germline CDR1 reads SGHVS; CDR2 reads FQNEAQ. V dropped 5 bases and J dropped 3 bases, with 13 bases sitting between them. This CDR3 reads CASSPEWGEETQYF. Here the CDR3 DNA reads TGTGCCAGCAGCCCAGAGTGGGGAGAAGAGACCCAGTACTTC.

DNA of the CDR3: TGTGCCAGCTCACCACGGGCAGTTGAGACCCAGTACTTC. It translates to CASSPRAVETQYF. The chain is built from TRBV18 and TRBJ2-5, with unresolved D. Germline loops: CDR1 KGHSH, CDR2 LQKENI. Trimming removed 1 base at V and 5 bases at J, with 8 bases between. The length of the CDR3 is 13 residues.

The chain employs TRBV28 and TRBJ2-7; 8 bases agree with TRBD1. This CDR3 is 13 amino acids long. The V gene end was trimmed by 5 bases and the J gene end by 4 bases; junction bases not matched to a gene: 4. Germline CDR1 is MDHEN and CDR2 is SYDVKM. CDR3 sequence (DNA): TGTGCCAGCAGTAGCAGGGGGCCGTACGAGCAGTACTTC. Protein product: CASSSRGPYEQYF.

This clone was counted once. The chain combines TRBV28 with TRBJ2-7, with D unclear. V lost 6 bases, J lost 6 bases, and 12 bases lay in between. This CDR3 is built from 12 residues. Germline V gene data show CDR1 as MDHEN and CDR2 as SYDVKM. Here the CDR3 reads CASSHGTVEQYF. The CDR3 bases are TGTGCCAGCAGCCATGGTACGGTCGAGCAGTACTTC.

The CDR3 DNA sequence: TGTGCCAGCAGTTTATTACAGGGGAGGCGGGAGACCCAGTACTTC. It specifies CASSLLQGRRETQYF. The V and J genes are TRBV28 and TRBJ2-5; a possible D gene is TRBD1 (7 bases). V gave up 1 base and J gave up 5 bases, with 14 bases separating them. The CDR3 sequence is 15 residues long. CDR1 is MDHEN, CDR2 SYDVKM, per germline. The variable domain in full, with the rest retrieved from reference TRBV28 and TRBJ2-5, is DVKVTQSSRYLVKRTGEKVFLECVQDMDHENMFWYRQDPGLGLRLIYFSYDVKMKEKGDIPEGYSVSREKKERFSLILESASTNQTSMYLCASSLLQGRRETQYFGPGTRLLVL.

The chain joins TRBV9 to TRBJ1-6, with 8 bases aligning to TRBD1. V trimming: 4 bases; J trimming: 9 bases; junction bases outside the gene matches: 12. This CDR3 spans 16 amino acids. CDR1 and CDR2 (germline): SGDLS, YYNGEE. CDR3 bases: TGTGCCAGCAGCCCACAGGGGGGCTTGAATAGTTCACCCCTCCACTTT. Protein: CASSPQGGLNSSPLHF.

This clone was seen a few times. V usage is TRBV5-4 and J usage is TRBJ1-1; the D is unclear. Between the trimmed V and J ends, which lost 0 bases and 4 bases, there was a span of 13 bases. Germline CDR1 and CDR2: SGHNT and YYREEE (reference sequence). CDR3 size: 15 residues. DNA of the CDR3: TGTGCCAGCAGCTTGGCCGGGGAAGTGGGCACTGAAGCTTTCTTT. This translates into CASSLAGEVGTEAFF.

This clone was seen a few times. The chain couples TRBV5-5 to TRBJ1-2; D is undetermined. V lost 4 bases to trimming and J lost 4 bases, with 11 bases between them. This CDR3 comprises 13 residues. Germline lookup yields CDR1 SGHKS and CDR2 YYEKEE (reference sequence). The CDR3 region is CASSPPGGYGYTF. CDR3 nucleotides: TGTGCCAGCAGCCCACCGGGTGGCTATGGCTACACCTTC.

In DNA, the CDR3 is TGTGCCAGTAGTATAGCTCAACAGGGATCTTACGGCTACACCTTC. Translating it yields CASSIAQQGSYGYTF. The chain couples TRBV19 to TRBJ1-2, with D possibly being TRBD1 (6 bases). The length of the CDR3 is 15 residues. CDR1 and CDR2 from the germline V gene are LNHDA and SQIVND (reference sequence). V was cut by 1 base and J by 8 bases, with 17 bases left in between.

This clone has just a few counts. J is TRBJ1-2 and V is TRBV6-2 or TRBV6-3; the D gene is possibly TRBD1 (5 bases). Trimming left V 5 bases short and J 6 bases short, with 19 bases between. CDR1 and CDR2 from the germline V gene are MNHEY and SVGEGT. The CDR3 sequence is 15 residues long. The CDR3 sequence is CASSHPQATSHGYTF. DNA for the CDR3: TGTGCCAGCAGTCATCCACAGGCTACTTCGCATGGCTACACCTTC.

V is TRBV6-2 or TRBV6-3 and J is TRBJ2-1; D remains unclear. CDR1 and CDR2 (germline): MNHEY, SVGEGT. The V gene lost 3 bases and the J gene lost 10 bases, with 7 bases spanning the gap. This CDR3 has 11 residues. The CDR3: CASSYGVEQFF. DNA of the CDR3: TGTGCCAGCAGTTATGGAGTCGAGCAGTTCTTC.

The J gene is TRBJ1-5, the V gene TRBV20-1, with TRBD1 as a possible D gene (5 bases). The CDR3 sequence is 15 residues long. Trimming shortened V by 3 bases and J by 4 bases, and 16 bases separated the two germline ends. Germline CDR1 reads DFQATT; CDR2 reads SNEGSKA (reference sequence). CDR3 coding DNA: TGCAGTGCTAGTGGCTCCCAGGCAGGGAATCAGCCCCAGCATTTT. As protein: CSASGSQAGNQPQHF.

This chain links TRBV5-1 with TRBJ2-5; D call uncertain. The CDR3 has 15 residues. Trimming pared 0 bases from V and 4 bases from J, leaving 13 bases between. The germline CDR1 and CDR2 sequences are SGHRS and YFSETQ. The CDR3 here is CASSLAIQQTETQYF. The CDR3, as DNA: TGCGCCAGCAGCTTGGCCATACAGCAAACAGAGACCCAGTACTTC.

This clone was seen a single time. The chain couples TRBV6-5 to TRBJ2-7; no reliable D call. Germline CDR1 and CDR2: MNHEY and SVGAGI. The CDR3 loop spans 12 amino acids. V gave up 2 bases and J gave up 2 bases, with 4 bases separating them. The CDR3 region has the DNA TGTGCCAGCAGTTACAGCACCTACGAGCAGTACTTC. It encodes CASSYSTYEQYF.

The chain carries TRBV19 and TRBJ1-5, with TRBD1 as a possible D gene (5 bases). Between the trimmed V and J ends, which lost 2 bases and 3 bases, there was a span of 14 bases. In germline, CDR1 is LNHDA, CDR2 SQIVND (reference sequence). CDR3 length: 16 amino acids. The CDR3 DNA is TGTGCCAGTAGTATATCGGCGGGGGAGATCAATCAGCCCCAGCATTTT. Amino acid sequence: CASSISAGEINQPQHF.

CDR3 DNA sequence: TGTGCCAGCAGCTTAGGGTCCGGGACAGGGAATCAGCCCCAGCATTTT. Translation gives CASSLGSGTGNQPQHF. The chain has TRBV7-2 and TRBJ1-5, with TRBD1 identical over 9 bases. This CDR3 has 16 residues. Germline-derived CDR1 and CDR2 are SGHTA and FQGNSA. Germline trimming cut 1 base from V and 4 bases from J; bases unmatched to any gene: 5.

CDR3 DNA sequence: TGTGCCAGCTCACCACGGGGGGTCCCTGCAACTAATGAAAAACTGTTTTTT. Amino acid sequence: CASSPRGVPATNEKLFF. The chain is built from TRBV18 and TRBJ1-4, with D possibly matching TRBD1 (5 bases). V lost 1 base and J 0 bases, leaving 12 bases between the germline ends. Germline-derived CDR1 and CDR2 are KGHSH and LQKENI. The CDR3 is 17 amino acids.

J is TRBJ2-3 and V is TRBV10-3; 12 positions match TRBD2. J was trimmed by 4 bases and V by 3 bases; bases with no gene match: 5. Per germline, CDR1 ENHRY and CDR2 SYGVKD. CDR3 length: 16 residues. This CDR3 reads CAISETSGGRADTQYF. The CDR3 DNA reads TGTGCCATCAGTGAAACTAGCGGGGGGAGGGCAGATACGCAGTATTTT.

V and J are TRBV4-1 and TRBJ2-5, with D possibly being TRBD2 (7 bases). The V and J ends lost 0 bases and 1 base respectively, with 9 bases between them. Germline-derived CDR1 and CDR2 are MGHRA and YSYEKL. CDR3 length equals 15 residues. The CDR3 here is CASSQDRGGQETQYF. In DNA, the CDR3 is TGCGCCAGCAGCCAAGATAGGGGGGGCCAAGAGACCCAGTACTTC.